This TCR beta chain was sequenced during a study of T cells in Graves' hyperthyroidism and ophthalmopathy. Study-level background: Upon initial diagnosis and before any treatment, peripheral blood was collected.

Amplified TCR beta CDR3 regions came from RNA transcripts. Researchers ran a first-round RT-PCR on the TCR CDR3 using the HTBI primer set. TCRdb analysed the multiplex PCR reads with MiXCR anew, one entry per CDR3 protein. Of about 640,000 distinct CDR3 sequences listed, roughly 20% are singletons. A patient was excluded if there was uncontrolled infection, other autoimmune disease, pregnancy or lactation. This clonotype was found a few times. This TCR derives from a man aged 25-45 years with Graves' ophthalmopathy. Sequencing used blood.

The CDR3 loop is CASSEDSGGTEAFF. The CDR3 bases are TGTGCCAGCAGTGAAGACTCAGGGGGCACTGAAGCTTTCTTT. The chain recombines TRBV6-1 with TRBJ1-1; 7 bases line up with TRBD1. Germline V gene data show CDR1 as MNHNS and CDR2 as SASEGT. V lost 1 base and J lost 4; bases outside the gene matches: 3. The CDR3 length is 14 residues.